The sequence of this T cell receptor (beta chain) was determined in a study of blood T cell repertoires in COVID-19. Study-level information: Italy, Spain and the United States were the sources of the convalescent and acute COVID-19 samples. Sources were T cells, B-cell-depleted T cells, or PBMCs; the material itself was cDNA or gDNA.

V shed 6 bases and J 0 bases; nucleotides not matched to a gene: 6. The CDR3 totals 15 residues. The germline CDR1 and CDR2 sequences are KGHSH and LQKENI. Per the authors' pipeline: Reference gene primers were amplified, and this amplification served to estimate nucleated cell counts. Libraries were prepared by immunoSEQ multiplex PCR; TCRdb keeps only in-frame clonotypes and omits some of them. V and J calls and clone size are copied from that table; D and trimming were computed from the DNA. The sample records 200,000 to 300,000 clones, around 86% being singletons. The material sequenced was peripheral blood. This sequence was found in a woman aged 55-70 years with active or convalescent COVID-19. J is TRBJ2-7 and V is TRBV18; 9 nucleotides agree with TRBD1. This CDR3 reads CASSPGQGGSYEQYF. CDR3 nucleotide sequence: TGTGCCAGCTCGCCGGGACAGGGTGGCTCCTACGAGCAGTACTTC. Drawing the rest from reference TRBV18 and TRBJ2-7, the complete variable domain is NAGVMQNPRHLVRRRGQEARLRCSPMKGHSHVYWYRQLPEEGLKFMVYLQKENIIDESGMPKERFSAEFPKEGPSILRIQQVVRGDSAAYFCASSPGQGGSYEQYFGPGTRLTVT.